This is a list of T cell receptor beta chains from one sample in a study of molecular identifiers for immune sequencing clone quantification. TCRdb re-analysed the PCR reads in MiXCR, keeping a single row per CDR3 protein. The sample lists nearly 650,000 distinct CDR3 sequences, 25% seen once, with about 0.78% in the top ten. The sequenced sample was naive CD8+ T cells from blood, with Jurkat cell RNA spiked in. The receptors were gathered from a human donor in good health. Some libraries in this study had Jurkat cell RNA spiked in. The CDR3 runs from the conserved cysteine through the conserved F or W. Fields, in order: CDR3 length, J gene, clone size, V gene, D gene, CDR3 DNA, CDR3 protein. A D gene is named only where the DNA matches it firmly. Rows give clone size only sometimes, using once, few, many, or a class for an expanded clone.

14,TRBJ1-5,NA,TRBV3-1,NA,TGTGCCAGCAGCCAAGATCCGGGGTTTAAGCCCCAGCATTTT,CASSQDPGFKPQHF
15,TRBJ2-1,many,TRBV7-2,NA,TGTGCCAGCAGCTTAGAGGCGGGACAACTCAATGAGCAGTTCTTC,CASSLEAGQLNEQFF
15,TRBJ2-7,many,TRBV5-4,NA,TGTGCCAGCAGCCCTGGTCGGGACTTTCCCTACGAGCAGTACTTC,CASSPGRDFPYEQYF
18,TRBJ1-3,many,TRBV5-1,TRBD1,TGCGCCAGCAGCTTGACAGGGGAAAGCTGGACCATTGGAAACACCATATATTTT,CASSLTGESWTIGNTIYF
16,TRBJ2-1,few,TRBV5-1,TRBD1,TGCGCCAGCCACTTCCCGGGACAGGGGGCTTCCAATGAGCAGTTCTTC,CASHFPGQGASNEQFF
14,TRBJ1-4,few,TRBV30,NA,TGTGCCTGGAGTCCGACCGTTTTTAATGAAAAACTGTTTTTT,CAWSPTVFNEKLFF
15,TRBJ1-3,many,TRBV7-9,NA,TGTGCCAGCAGCTTAGCTGTGGCGCCTGGAAACACCATATATTTT,CASSLAVAPGNTIYF
12,TRBJ2-7,few,TRBV29-1,NA,TGCAGCGTTGAAATAGCTCCCTACGAGCAGTACTTC,CSVEIAPYEQYF
17,TRBJ1-2,NA,TRBV12-3/TRBV12-4,TRBD1,TGTGCCAGCAGTTCGCAAGCGGACAGGGAGGAAGGTTTCGGCTACACCTTC,CASSSQADREEGFGYTF
18,TRBJ1-2,NA,TRBV21-1,NA,TGTGCCAGCGGCACTTTGAGGGACAGGGAATGGGTTAACTATGGCTACACCTTC,CASGTLRDREWVNYGYTF
12,TRBJ2-1,few,TRBV20-1,NA,TGCAGTGCTGCCCTAGGAGGCCATGAGCAGTTCTTC,CSAALGGHEQFF
15,TRBJ1-2,few,TRBV9,NA,TGTGCCAGCAGCGTAGCTTCCGGGGGCGGCTATGGCTACACCTTC,CASSVASGGGYGYTF
13,TRBJ1-2,NA,TRBV6-2/TRBV6-3,NA,TGTGCCAGCACCCGACCCGCTGGGCATTCCAGTACCTTC,CASTRPAGHSSTF
15,TRBJ2-7,NA,TRBV7-9,TRBD2,TGTGCCAGCAGCTTAGCTAGCGGGAGCTCCTACGGGCAGTACTTC,CASSLASGSSYGQYF
12,TRBJ1-6,few,TRBV10-3,NA,TGTGCCATCCGGGACATGGATTCACCCCTCCACTTT,CAIRDMDSPLHF
12,TRBJ2-7,NA,TRBV28,NA,TGTGCCAGCAGTTTATTTGGTTCCGAGCAGTGCTTC,CASSLFGSEQCF
17,TRBJ2-3,NA,TRBV2,TRBD2,TGTGCCAGCAGTGAAGAACTTAGCGGGGGGAAAACAGATACGCAGTATTTT,CASSEELSGGKTDTQYF
15,TRBJ2-1,many,TRBV9,NA,TGTGCCAGCAGCGTAGGTTCACTTTCCTACAATGAGCAGTTCTTC,CASSVGSLSYNEQFF
13,TRBJ2-4,NA,TRBV4-2,NA,TGTGCCAGCAGCCAAGATAGCGGAAACATTCAGTACTTC,CASSQDSGNIQYF
13,TRBJ2-2,few,TRBV19,TRBD1,TGTGCCAGTAGTATGGGACAGACCGGGGAGCTGTTTTTT,CASSMGQTGELFF
14,TRBJ1-5,many,TRBV12-5,NA,TGTGCTAGTGGTTTAGGAGGAAGCAATCAGCCCCAGCATTTT,CASGLGGSNQPQHF
14,TRBJ1-1,many,TRBV5-1,NA,TGCGCCAGCAGCTTGGTTTATGGGGACGCTGAAGCTTTCTTT,CASSLVYGDAEAFF
16,TRBJ2-7,NA,TRBV3-1,TRBD1,TGTGCCAGCAGCCCCCAGACAGGGGCCCTCTCCTACGAGCAGTACTTC,CASSPQTGALSYEQYF
16,TRBJ2-1,few,TRBV9,TRBD2,TGTGCCAGCAGCGTAGGGGCACTAGCGGGAACTGATGAGCAGTTCTTC,CASSVGALAGTDEQFF
14,TRBJ2-7,many,TRBV7-2,NA,TGCGCCAGCAGCCCCCGGACATACTCCTACGAGCAGTACTTC,CASSPRTYSYEQYF
14,TRBJ2-7,NA,TRBV29-1,TRBD2,TGCAGCGTAGAGGGACTAGCAGACTCCTACGAGCAGTACTTC,CSVEGLADSYEQYF
14,TRBJ2-5,NA,TRBV18,NA,TGTGCCAGCTCACCACCGGGATATCGAGAGACCCAGTACTTC,CASSPPGYRETQYF
15,TRBJ1-4,many,TRBV4-1,NA,TGCGCCAGCAGCCAGTACCGGCTCTATAATGAAAAACTGTTTTTT,CASSQYRLYNEKLFF
15,TRBJ2-7,few,TRBV12-3/TRBV12-4,NA,TGTGCCAGCAGTCACCGGGACACACTGTTCTACGAGCAGTACTTC,CASSHRDTLFYEQYF
15,TRBJ2-1,NA,TRBV23-1,TRBD1,TGCGCCAGCAGTCCCGACAGGGGGCTAACCTACGAGCAGTTCTTC,CASSPDRGLTYEQFF
15,TRBJ2-5,many,TRBV12-3/TRBV12-4,TRBD1,TGTGCCAGCAGTCAGTTCCGGGACAGCCAAGAGACCCAGTACTTC,CASSQFRDSQETQYF
15,TRBJ2-3,few,TRBV2,TRBD1,TGTGCCAGCAGGGGGATTACAGGGGGCACAGATACGCAGTATTTT,CASRGITGGTDTQYF
17,TRBJ2-4,many,TRBV23-1,NA,TGCGCCAGCGGACCAACAACGACAGAACCCACTAAAAACATTCAGTACTTC,CASGPTTTEPTKNIQYF
15,TRBJ2-7,few,TRBV4-2,NA,TGTGCCAGCAGCCAAGAGTTGCGGGGCTTCTACGAGCAGTACTTC,CASSQELRGFYEQYF
17,TRBJ2-1,NA,TRBV3-1,NA,TGTGCCAGCAGCCCACCAGGGGTCAGCGGGCTATACAATGAGCAGTTCTTC,CASSPPGVSGLYNEQFF
18,TRBJ2-5,NA,TRBV20-1,TRBD2,TGCAGTGCAGTCATCCCGGGACTAGCGGGGGGGCCTCAAGAGACCCAGTACTTC,CSAVIPGLAGGPQETQYF
14,TRBJ1-5,many,TRBV6-2/TRBV6-3,NA,TGTGCCAGCGAATGGACCTATAGCAATCAGCCCCAGCATTTT,CASEWTYSNQPQHF
18,TRBJ2-3,NA,TRBV15,NA,TGTGCCACCAGCAGACTGCCCCACCCGGGACTCAGCACAGATACGCAGTATTTT,CATSRLPHPGLSTDTQYF
15,TRBJ1-1,many,TRBV5-6,NA,TGTGCCAGCAGCTTGGATCCCGGGGGCGGAACTGAAGCTTTCTTT,CASSLDPGGGTEAFF
13,TRBJ1-2,NA,TRBV28,NA,TGTGCCAGCAGTCCCTCCGGGACCGGTGGCTACACCTTC,CASSPSGTGGYTF
14,TRBJ2-7,NA,TRBV4-1,TRBD1,TGCGCCAGCAGCCAAGCTAACAGGGGGTACGAGCAGTACTTC,CASSQANRGYEQYF
16,TRBJ1-4,NA,TRBV7-9,NA,TGTGCCAGCAGCCCACCCGATGGGGGGGAAAATGAAGAACTGTTTTTT,CASSPPDGGENEELFF
14,TRBJ1-1,NA,TRBV4-3,NA,TGCGCCAGCAGCCAGGCACAGGGAATCATTGAAGCTTTCTTT,CASSQAQGIIEAFF
13,TRBJ1-2,NA,TRBV4-3,NA,TGCGCCAGCAGCACGGACAGCAACTATGGCTACACCTTC,CASSTDSNYGYTF
18,TRBJ2-2,NA,TRBV4-3,NA,TGCGCCAGCAGCCAAGAGAGAGAAAGCTTGGTAACCACCGGGGAGCTGTTTTTT,CASSQERESLVTTGELFF
13,TRBJ2-7,NA,TRBV7-6,TRBD2,TGTGCCAGCAGTCGAGATCGGGAGGACGAGCAGTACTTC,CASSRDREDEQYF
16,TRBJ1-1,few,TRBV6-1,NA,TGTGCCAGCAGAACCGGGACCGACTACACGAACACTGAAGCTTTCTTT,CASRTGTDYTNTEAFF
15,TRBJ2-2,few,TRBV6-2/TRBV6-3,TRBD2,TGTGCCAGCACCTACGGGAGCGGGGGGGCCGGGGAGCTGTTTTTT,CASTYGSGGAGELFF
14,TRBJ2-1,few,TRBV6-2/TRBV6-3,NA,TGTGCCAGCAGTTACTCGCTTGACAGAAATGAGCAGTTCTTC,CASSYSLDRNEQFF
11,TRBJ2-7,many,TRBV30,NA,TGTGCGGCAGGGTCGGGCTACGAGCAGTACTTC,CAAGSGYEQYF
11,TRBJ2-7,many,TRBV12-5,NA,TGTGCTAGTGGTTTGGGACCCGAGCAGTACTTC,CASGLGPEQYF
18,TRBJ1-2,few,TRBV12-3/TRBV12-4,NA,TGTGCCAGCAGTTTCTTTGTCGGGGCTAACAGCCGGCTGGATGGCTACACCTTC,CASSFFVGANSRLDGYTF
12,TRBJ1-5,many,TRBV6-5,NA,TGTGCCAGCAGTTCGTCTTATCAGCCCCAGCATTTT,CASSSSYQPQHF
13,TRBJ2-3,NA,TRBV9,NA,TGTGCCAGCAGCGTAGTGGAAACAGATACGCAGTATTTT,CASSVVETDTQYF
15,TRBJ2-7,NA,TRBV6-2/TRBV6-3,TRBD1,TGTGCCAGCAGCCACAGGGGCATGACTCCCTACGAGCAGTACTTC,CASSHRGMTPYEQYF
15,TRBJ2-7,many,TRBV7-9,TRBD1,TGTGCCAGCAGCCCCCCGGGACAGGGAACCTACGAGCAGTACTTC,CASSPPGQGTYEQYF
18,TRBJ2-1,few,TRBV29-1,TRBD2,TGCAGCGCCAACGATCGGACTAGCGGGATGAGCTCCTACAATGAGCAGTTCTTC,CSANDRTSGMSSYNEQFF
15,TRBJ1-1,few,TRBV4-1,NA,TGCGCCAGCAGCCAAGGGCCAGCCCTGAACACTGAAGCTTTCTTT,CASSQGPALNTEAFF